This section outlines one T cell receptor (beta chain) sequence together with its context. Its antigen remains unknown. These data are taken from a study of shared clonotypes between healthy human individuals. Points from the study as a whole: Generally, estimated richness proved larger in naive subsets than it did in memory subsets. Of the naive CD4 clonotypes, 4% to 5% were shared across a few donors.

Profiling relied on immunoSEQ multiplex PCR, and the TCRdb table lists in-frame clones only, not all of them. There are approximately 590,000 clones in the sample; around 95% occur only once, and roughly 0.1% lies in the top ten. Germline-derived CDR1 and CDR2 are SNHLY and FYNNEI. This CDR3 has 17 amino acids. V lost 5 bases to trimming and J lost 2 bases, with 19 bases between them. Naive CD8 cells were CD45RO-negative, positively selected for CCR7, excluding terminally differentiated effector memory CD45RA+ cells. Every one of the donors was a Caucasian adult that lived in Nashville, Tennessee. The rearrangement joins TRBV2 to TRBJ2-1, with a weak D call TRBD2 (7 bases). This TCR was sampled from a woman under 40 in good health. Sample: naive CD8+ T cells sorted from blood. The CDR3 DNA reads TGTGCCAGCAGTTCCCGCGGAGGGGGGGCAGCCTACAATGAGCAGTTCTTC. This gives the protein CASSSRGGGAAYNEQFF.